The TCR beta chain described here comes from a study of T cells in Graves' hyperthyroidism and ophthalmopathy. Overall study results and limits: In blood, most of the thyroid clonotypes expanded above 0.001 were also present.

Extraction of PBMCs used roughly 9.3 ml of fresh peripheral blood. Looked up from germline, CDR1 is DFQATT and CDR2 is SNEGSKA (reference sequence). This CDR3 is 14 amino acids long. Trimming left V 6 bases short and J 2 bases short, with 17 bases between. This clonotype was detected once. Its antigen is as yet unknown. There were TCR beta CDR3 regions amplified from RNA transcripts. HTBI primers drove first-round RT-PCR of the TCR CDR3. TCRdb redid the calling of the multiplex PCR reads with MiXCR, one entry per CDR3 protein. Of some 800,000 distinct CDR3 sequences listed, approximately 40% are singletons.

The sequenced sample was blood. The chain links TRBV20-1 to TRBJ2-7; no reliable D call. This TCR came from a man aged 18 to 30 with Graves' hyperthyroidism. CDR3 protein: CSASTPGSAYEQYF. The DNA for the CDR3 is TGCAGTGCCTCCACCCCCGGTAGTGCCTACGAGCAGTACTTC.